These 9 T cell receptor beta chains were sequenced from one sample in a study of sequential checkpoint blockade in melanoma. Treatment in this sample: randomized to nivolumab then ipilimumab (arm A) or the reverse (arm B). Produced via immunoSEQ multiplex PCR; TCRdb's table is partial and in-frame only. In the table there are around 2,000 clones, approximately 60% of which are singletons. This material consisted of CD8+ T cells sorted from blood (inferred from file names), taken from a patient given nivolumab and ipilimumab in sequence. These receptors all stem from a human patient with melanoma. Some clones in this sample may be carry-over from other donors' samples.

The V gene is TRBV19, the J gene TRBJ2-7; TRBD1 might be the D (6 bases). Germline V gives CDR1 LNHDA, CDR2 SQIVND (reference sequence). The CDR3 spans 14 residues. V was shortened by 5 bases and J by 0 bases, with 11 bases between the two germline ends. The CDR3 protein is CASSEQGYSYEQYF. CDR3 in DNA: TGTGCCAGTAGTGAACAGGGATACTCCTACGAGCAGTACTTC.

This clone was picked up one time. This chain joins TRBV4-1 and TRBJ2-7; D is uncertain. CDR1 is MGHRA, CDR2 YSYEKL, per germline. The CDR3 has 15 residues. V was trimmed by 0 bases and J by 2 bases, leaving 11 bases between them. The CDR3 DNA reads TGCGCCAGCAGCCAAGATAAGACTCCTACCTACGAGCAGTACTTC. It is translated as CASSQDKTPTYEQYF.

CDR3 in amino acids: CASSLASRYEQYF. The CDR3 DNA follows: TGTGCCAGCAGCTTAGCGTCCAGGTACGAGCAGTACTTC. The gene calls are TRBV7-9 and TRBJ2-7; D unclear. V lost 0 bases and J lost 4, with 7 bases in between. Per the germline V gene, CDR1 is SEHNR and CDR2 is FQNEAQ (reference sequence). This CDR3 is 13 amino acids long.

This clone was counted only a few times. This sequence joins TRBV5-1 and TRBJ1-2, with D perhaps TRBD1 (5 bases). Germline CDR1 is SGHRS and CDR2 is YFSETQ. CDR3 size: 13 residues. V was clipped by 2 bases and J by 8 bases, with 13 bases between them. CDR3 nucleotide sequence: TGCGCCAGCAGCTTAACCGGGGGAGAGGGCTACACCTTC. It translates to CASSLTGGEGYTF. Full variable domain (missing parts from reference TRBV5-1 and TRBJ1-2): KAGVTQTPRYLIKTRGQQVTLSCSPISGHRSVSWYQQTPGQGLQFLFEYFSETQRNKGNFPGRFSGRQFSNSRSEMNVSTLELGDSALYLCASSLTGGEGYTFGSGTRLTVV.

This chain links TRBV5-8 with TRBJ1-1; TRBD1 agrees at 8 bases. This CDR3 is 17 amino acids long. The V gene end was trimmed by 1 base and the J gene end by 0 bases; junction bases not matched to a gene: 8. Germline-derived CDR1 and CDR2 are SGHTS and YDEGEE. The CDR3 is CASSLWAGGLMNTEAFF. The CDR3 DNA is TGTGCCAGCAGCTTGTGGGCAGGGGGCCTCATGAACACTGAAGCTTTCTTT.

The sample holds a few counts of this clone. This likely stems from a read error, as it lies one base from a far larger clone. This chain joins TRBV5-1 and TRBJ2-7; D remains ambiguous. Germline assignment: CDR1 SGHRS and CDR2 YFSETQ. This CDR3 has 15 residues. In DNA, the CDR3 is TGCGCCAGCAGCTTTAGCTTGGCTTATTCCTACGAGCATTACTTC. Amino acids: CASSFSLAYSYEHYF.

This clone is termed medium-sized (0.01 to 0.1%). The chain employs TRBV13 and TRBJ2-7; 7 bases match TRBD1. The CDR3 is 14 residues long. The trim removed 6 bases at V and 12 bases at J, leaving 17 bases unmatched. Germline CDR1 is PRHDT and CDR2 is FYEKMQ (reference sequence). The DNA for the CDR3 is TGTGCCAGCAGATCTAGAGGGGACAGTCGGGTTCGGTACTTC. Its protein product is CASRSRGDSRVRYF.

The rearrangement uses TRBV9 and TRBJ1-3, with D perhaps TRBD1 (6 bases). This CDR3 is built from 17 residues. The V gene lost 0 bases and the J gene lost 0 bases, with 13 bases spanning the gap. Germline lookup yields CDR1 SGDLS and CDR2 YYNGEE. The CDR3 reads CASSVGQGLYSGNTIYF. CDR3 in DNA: TGTGCCAGCAGCGTAGGGCAGGGGTTATACTCTGGAAACACCATATATTTT.

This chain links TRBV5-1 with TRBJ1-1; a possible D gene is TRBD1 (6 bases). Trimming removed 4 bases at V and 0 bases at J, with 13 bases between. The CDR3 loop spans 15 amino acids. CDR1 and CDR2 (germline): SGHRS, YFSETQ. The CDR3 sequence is CASSPDSYMNTEAFF. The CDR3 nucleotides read TGCGCCAGCAGCCCGGACAGCTACATGAACACTGAAGCTTTCTTT.